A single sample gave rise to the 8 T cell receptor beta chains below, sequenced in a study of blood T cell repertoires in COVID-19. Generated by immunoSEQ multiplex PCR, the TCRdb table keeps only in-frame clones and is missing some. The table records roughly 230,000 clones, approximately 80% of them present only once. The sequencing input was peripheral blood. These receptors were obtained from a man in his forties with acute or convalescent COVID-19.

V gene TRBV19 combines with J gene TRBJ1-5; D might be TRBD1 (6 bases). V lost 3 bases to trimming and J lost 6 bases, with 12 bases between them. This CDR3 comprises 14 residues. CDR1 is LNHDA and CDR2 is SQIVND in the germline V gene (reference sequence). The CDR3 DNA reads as TGTGCCAGTAGTATGACAGGCAGCGCTCAGCCCCAGCATTTT. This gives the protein CASSMTGSAQPQHF.

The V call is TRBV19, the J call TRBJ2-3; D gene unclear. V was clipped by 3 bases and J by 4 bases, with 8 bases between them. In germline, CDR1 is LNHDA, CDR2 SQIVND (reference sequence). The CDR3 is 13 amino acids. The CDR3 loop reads CASSMVGPDTQYF. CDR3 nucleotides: TGTGCCAGTAGTATGGTTGGGCCAGATACGCAGTATTTT. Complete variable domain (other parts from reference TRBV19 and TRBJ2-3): DGGITQSPKYLFRKEGQNVTLSCEQNLNHDAMYWYRQDPGQGLRLIYYSQIVNDFQKGDIAEGYSVSREKKESFPLTVTSAQKNPTAFYLCASSMVGPDTQYFGPGTRLTVL.

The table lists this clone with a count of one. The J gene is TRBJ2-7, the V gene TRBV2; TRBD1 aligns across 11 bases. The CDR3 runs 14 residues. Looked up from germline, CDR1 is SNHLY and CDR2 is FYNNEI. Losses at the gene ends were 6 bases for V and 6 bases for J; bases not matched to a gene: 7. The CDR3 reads CASRSRTGGSEQYF. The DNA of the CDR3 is TGTGCCAGCAGAAGTCGGACAGGGGGCAGCGAGCAGTACTTC. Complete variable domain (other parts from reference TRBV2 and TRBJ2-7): EPEVTQTPSHQVTQMGQEVILRCVPISNHLYFYWYRQILGQKVEFLVSFYNNEISEKSEIFDDQFSVERPDGSNFTLKIRSTKLEDSAMYFCASRSRTGGSEQYFGPGTRLTVT.

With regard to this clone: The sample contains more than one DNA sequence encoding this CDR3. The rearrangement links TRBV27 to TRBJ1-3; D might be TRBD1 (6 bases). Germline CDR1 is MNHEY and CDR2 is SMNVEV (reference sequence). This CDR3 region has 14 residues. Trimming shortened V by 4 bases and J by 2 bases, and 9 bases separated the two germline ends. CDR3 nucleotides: TGTGCCAGCAGTTCCGGGACAACTGGAAACACCATATATTTT. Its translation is CASSSGTTGNTIYF.

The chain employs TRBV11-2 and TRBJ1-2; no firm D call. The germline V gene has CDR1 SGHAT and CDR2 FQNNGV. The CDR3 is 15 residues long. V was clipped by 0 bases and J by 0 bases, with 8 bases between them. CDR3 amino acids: CASSLDRLTNYGYTF. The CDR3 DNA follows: TGTGCCAGCAGCTTAGACAGGCTTACTAACTATGGCTACACCTTC.

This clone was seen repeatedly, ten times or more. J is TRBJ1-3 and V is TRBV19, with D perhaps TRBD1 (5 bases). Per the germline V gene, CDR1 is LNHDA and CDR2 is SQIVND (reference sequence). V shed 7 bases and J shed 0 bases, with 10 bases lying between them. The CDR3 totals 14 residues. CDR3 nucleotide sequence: TGTGCCAGTACCCCACAGGACTCTGGAAACACCATATATTTT. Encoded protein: CASTPQDSGNTIYF.

CDR3 sequence: CSVGTGANYGYTF. Written as DNA, the CDR3 is TGCAGCGTTGGGACAGGGGCTAACTATGGCTACACCTTC. The chain combines TRBV29-1 with TRBJ1-2, with 9 nucleotides matching TRBD1. Germline V gives CDR1 SQVTM, CDR2 ANQGSEA. This CDR3 contains 13 residues. V dropped 4 bases and J dropped 0; count of bases not matched to a gene: 0. Full variable domain (remainder filled in from reference TRBV29-1 and TRBJ1-2): SAVISQKPSRDICQRGTSLTIQCQVDSQVTMMFWYRQQPGQSLTLIATANQGSEATYESGFVIDKFPISRPNLTFSTLTVSNMSPEDSSIYLCSVGTGANYGYTFGSGTRLTVV.

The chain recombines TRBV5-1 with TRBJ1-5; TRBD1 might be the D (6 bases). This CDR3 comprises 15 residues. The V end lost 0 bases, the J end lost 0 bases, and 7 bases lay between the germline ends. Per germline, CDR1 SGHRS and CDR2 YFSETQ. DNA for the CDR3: TGCGCCAGCAGCTTGGCAGGGGATAGCAATCAGCCCCAGCATTTT. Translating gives CASSLAGDSNQPQHF.